Each of the 5 T cell receptor beta chains below was sequenced from the same sample in a study of blood T cell repertoires in COVID-19. Assay used: immunoSEQ multiplex PCR; TCRdb lists only in-frame clones, some missing. In the table there are 73,000 or so clones, roughly 88% of which are singletons. The sequencing input was peripheral blood. The receptors shown here come from a man aged 25 to 40 with acute or convalescent COVID-19.

This clone has more than one count but fewer than ten. The chain joins TRBV28 to TRBJ2-1; a possible D gene is TRBD2 (7 bases). The germline V gene has CDR1 MDHEN and CDR2 SYDVKM. V shed 6 bases and J shed 0 bases, with 15 bases lying between them. The CDR3 has 16 residues. The CDR3 coding sequence is TGTGCCAGCAGAGGGGGGGCATCCCCCTCCTACAATGAGCAGTTCTTC. Its protein product is CASRGGASPSYNEQFF. Using reference TRBV28 and TRBJ2-1 for the parts outside the CDR3, the full variable domain is DVKVTQSSRYLVKRTGEKVFLECVQDMDHENMFWYRQDPGLGLRLIYFSYDVKMKEKGDIPEGYSVSREKKERFSLILESASTNQTSMYLCASRGGASPSYNEQFFGPGTRLTVL.

CDR3 bases: TGTGCCAGCAGGGACAGGGCAAATTCACCCCTCCACTTT. It is translated as CASRDRANSPLHF. The rearrangement uses TRBV28 and TRBJ1-6; 8 nucleotides agree with TRBD1. The CDR3 has 13 amino acids. Germline V gene sequence: CDR1 MDHEN, CDR2 SYDVKM. The J segment lost 7 bases and the V segment lost 6 bases, leaving 2 bases of the junction unmatched.

This sequence joins TRBV3-1 (or the pseudogene TRBV3-2) and TRBJ2-1; D might be TRBD2 (6 bases). The CDR3 extends over 12 amino acids. V was trimmed by 6 bases and J by 9 bases, leaving 12 bases between them. Looked up from germline, CDR1 is LGHDT and CDR2 is YNNKEL (reference sequence). This CDR3 reads CASRQKAGEQFF. CDR3 nucleotides: TGTGCCAGCAGGCAAAAAGCGGGTGAGCAGTTCTTC.

The chain couples TRBV6-5 to TRBJ2-2; no clear D. V was trimmed by 6 bases and J by 6 bases, leaving 11 bases between them. Germline-derived CDR1 and CDR2 are MNHEY and SVGAGI. CDR3 length: 13 residues. In DNA form, the CDR3 reads TGTGCCAGCAGGAGAGGAGACGCCGGGGAGCTGTTTTTT. Translation gives CASRRGDAGELFF.

The chain couples TRBV19 to TRBJ2-1; 10 bases match TRBD2. The trim removed 6 bases at V and 4 bases at J, leaving 3 bases unmatched. This CDR3 region has 14 residues. CDR1 and CDR2 from the germline V gene are LNHDA and SQIVND (reference sequence). The chain's CDR3 is CASSGLAEYNEQFF. The CDR3 region has the DNA TGTGCCAGTAGCGGACTAGCGGAATACAATGAGCAGTTCTTC.